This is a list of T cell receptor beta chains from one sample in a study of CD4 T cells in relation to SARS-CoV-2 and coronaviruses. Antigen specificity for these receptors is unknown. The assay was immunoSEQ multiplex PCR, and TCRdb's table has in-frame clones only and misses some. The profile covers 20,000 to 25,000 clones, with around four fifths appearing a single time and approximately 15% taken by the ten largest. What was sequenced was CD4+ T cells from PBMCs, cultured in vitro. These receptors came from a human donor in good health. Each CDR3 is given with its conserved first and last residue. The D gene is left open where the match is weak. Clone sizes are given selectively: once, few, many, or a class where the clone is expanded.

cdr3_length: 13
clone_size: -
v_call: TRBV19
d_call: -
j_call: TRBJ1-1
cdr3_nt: TGTGCCAGTAGTACCTCCTGGGGCACTGAAGCTTTCTTT
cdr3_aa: CASSTSWGTEAFF

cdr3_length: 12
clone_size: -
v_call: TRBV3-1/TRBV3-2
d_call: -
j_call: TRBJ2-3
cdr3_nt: TGTGCCAGCAGCCCCCGTGGAAATACGCAGTATTTT
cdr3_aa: CASSPRGNTQYF

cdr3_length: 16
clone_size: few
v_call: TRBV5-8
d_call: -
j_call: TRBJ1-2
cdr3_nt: TGTGCCAGCAGCTGGCCGGGGTCGAGGAGAATCTATGGCTACACCTTC
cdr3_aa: CASSWPGSRRIYGYTF

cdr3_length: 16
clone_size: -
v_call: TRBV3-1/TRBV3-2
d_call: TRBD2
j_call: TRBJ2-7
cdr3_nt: TGTGCCAGCAGCCAAGATCCAGCGGGACCCTCCTACGAGCAGTACTTC
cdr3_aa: CASSQDPAGPSYEQYF

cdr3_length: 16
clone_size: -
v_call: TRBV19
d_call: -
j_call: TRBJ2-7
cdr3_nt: TGTGCCAGTAGTATAGCAGGGCAGGTTAGCTCCTACGAGCAGTACTTC
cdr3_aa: CASSIAGQVSSYEQYF

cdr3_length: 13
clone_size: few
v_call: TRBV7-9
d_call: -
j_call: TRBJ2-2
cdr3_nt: TGTGCCAGCAGCTTAGAGAACACCGGGGAGCTGTTTTTT
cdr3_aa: CASSLENTGELFF

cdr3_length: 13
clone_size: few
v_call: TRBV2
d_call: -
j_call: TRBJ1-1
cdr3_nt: TGTGCCAGCAAAATCGACAGCATCTCTGAAGCTTTCTTT
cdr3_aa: CASKIDSISEAFF

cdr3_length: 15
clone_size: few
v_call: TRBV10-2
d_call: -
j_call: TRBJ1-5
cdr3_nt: TGCGCCAGCAGTGGGGGGATCCTTAGCAATCAGCCCCAGCATTTT
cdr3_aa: CASSGGILSNQPQHF

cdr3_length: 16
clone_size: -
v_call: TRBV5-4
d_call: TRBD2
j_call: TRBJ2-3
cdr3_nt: TGTGCCAGCAGTTACACTAGCGGGAGATGGACAGATACGCAGTATTTT
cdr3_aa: CASSYTSGRWTDTQYF

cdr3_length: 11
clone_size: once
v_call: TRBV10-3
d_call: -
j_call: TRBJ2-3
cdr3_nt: TGTGCCATCAGTGAGACAGATACGCAGTATTTT
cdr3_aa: CAISETDTQYF

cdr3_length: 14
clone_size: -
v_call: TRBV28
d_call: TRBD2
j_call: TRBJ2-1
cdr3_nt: TGTGCCAGCAGAGCGGGACTAGCGGGTGGTGAGCAGTTCTTC
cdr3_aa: CASRAGLAGGEQFF

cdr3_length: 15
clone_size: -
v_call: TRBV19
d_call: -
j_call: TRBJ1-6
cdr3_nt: TGTGCCAGTAGTGTCGGACAGTTTCAAAGTTCACCCCTCCACTTT
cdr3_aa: CASSVGQFQSSPLHF

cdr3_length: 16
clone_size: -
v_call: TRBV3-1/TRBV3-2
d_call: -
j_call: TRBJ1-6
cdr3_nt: TGTGCCAGCAGCCAGGCTAGGGGGGGCGGTAATTCACCCCTCCACTTT
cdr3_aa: CASSQARGGGNSPLHF

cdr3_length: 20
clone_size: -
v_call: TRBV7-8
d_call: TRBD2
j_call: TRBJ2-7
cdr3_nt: TGTGCCAGCAGCTTACGTGGAACTAGCGGGAGAAATAAAGCGGCCTACGAGCAGTACTTC
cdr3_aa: CASSLRGTSGRNKAAYEQYF

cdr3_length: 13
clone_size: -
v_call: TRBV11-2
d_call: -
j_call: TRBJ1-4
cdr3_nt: TGTGCCAGCAGAGGGAGTACGGATGAAAAACTGTTTTTT
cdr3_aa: CASRGSTDEKLFF

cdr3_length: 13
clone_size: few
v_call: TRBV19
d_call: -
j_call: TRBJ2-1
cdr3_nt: TGTGCCAGTAGTATGTCCAGATACAATGAGCAGTTCTTC
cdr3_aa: CASSMSRYNEQFF

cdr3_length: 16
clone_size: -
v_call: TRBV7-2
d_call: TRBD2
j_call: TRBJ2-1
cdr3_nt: TGTGCCAGCAGCTTAAGTGTGACTAGCGCCTACAATGAGCAGTTCTTC
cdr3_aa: CASSLSVTSAYNEQFF

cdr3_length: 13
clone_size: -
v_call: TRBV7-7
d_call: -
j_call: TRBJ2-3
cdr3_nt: TGTGCCAGCAGCTTAGTTACGGGAGATACGCAGTATTTT
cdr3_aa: CASSLVTGDTQYF

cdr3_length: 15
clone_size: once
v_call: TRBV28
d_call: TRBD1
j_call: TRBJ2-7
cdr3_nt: TGTGCCAGCAGCCGAGAGGACAGGGGTCCCTACGAGCAGTACTTC
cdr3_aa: CASSREDRGPYEQYF

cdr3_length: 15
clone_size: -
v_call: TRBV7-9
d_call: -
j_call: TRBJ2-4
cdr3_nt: TGTGCCAGCAGCTTTACGGAACTAGCCAAAAACATTCAGTACTTC
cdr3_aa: CASSFTELAKNIQYF

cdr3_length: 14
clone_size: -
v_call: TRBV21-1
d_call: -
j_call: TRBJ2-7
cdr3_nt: TGTGCCAGCAGAGCGGGACAGGGTATCGACGAGCAGTACTTC
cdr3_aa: CASRAGQGIDEQYF

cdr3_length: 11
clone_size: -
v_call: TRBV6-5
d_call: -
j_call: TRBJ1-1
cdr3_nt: TGTGCCAGCAGGGCAGGGGCGGACGCTTTCTTT
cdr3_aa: CASRAGADAFF

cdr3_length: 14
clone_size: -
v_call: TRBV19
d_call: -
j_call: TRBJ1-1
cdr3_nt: TGTGCCAGTAGTATGAGGAAGATGAACACTGAAGCTTTCTTT
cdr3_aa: CASSMRKMNTEAFF

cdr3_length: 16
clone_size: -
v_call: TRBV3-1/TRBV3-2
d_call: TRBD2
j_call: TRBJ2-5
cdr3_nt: TGTGCCAGCAGCCAAGCGGGACTAGCGGGACAAGAGACCCAGTACTTC
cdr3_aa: CASSQAGLAGQETQYF

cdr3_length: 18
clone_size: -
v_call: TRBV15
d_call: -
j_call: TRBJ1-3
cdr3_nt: TGTGCCACCAGCAGACGGGGGGGGGTGCGCGGCTCTGGAAACACCATATATTTT
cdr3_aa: CATSRRGGVRGSGNTIYF

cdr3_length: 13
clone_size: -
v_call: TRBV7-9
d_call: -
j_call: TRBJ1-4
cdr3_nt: TGTGCCAGCAGGCTCAAAGCTAATGAAAAACTGTTTTTT
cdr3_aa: CASRLKANEKLFF

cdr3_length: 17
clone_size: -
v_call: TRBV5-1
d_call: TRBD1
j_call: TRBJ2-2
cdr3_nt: TGCGCCAGCAGCTTAACAGGGGGCGGCGGGTCCACCGGGGAGCTGTTTTTT
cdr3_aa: CASSLTGGGGSTGELFF

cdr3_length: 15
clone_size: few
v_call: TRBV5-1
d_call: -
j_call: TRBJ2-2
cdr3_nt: TGCGCCAGCAGCCCACAGGGAGGGGACACCGGGGAGCTGTTTTTT
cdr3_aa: CASSPQGGDTGELFF

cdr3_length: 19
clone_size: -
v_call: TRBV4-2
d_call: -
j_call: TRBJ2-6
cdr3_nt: TGTGCCAGCAGCCAAGATGCCCGCACTGAAGTAGCTGGGGCCAACGTCCTGACTTTC
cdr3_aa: CASSQDARTEVAGANVLTF

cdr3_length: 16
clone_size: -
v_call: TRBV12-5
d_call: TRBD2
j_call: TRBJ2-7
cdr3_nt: TGTGCTAGTGGTTTGAGACTAGCTACGGAAACCTACGAGCAGTACTTC
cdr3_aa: CASGLRLATETYEQYF